This TCR beta chain emerged from a study of blood T cell repertoires in COVID-19. The wider study: T cells, B-cell-depleted T cells, or PBMCs provided the cDNA or gDNA that served as material.

The CDR3 is made up of 13 amino acids. V was clipped by 6 bases and J by 0 bases, with 9 bases between them. Original methodology: Reference gene primer amplification yielded estimated nucleated cell counts. Produced via immunoSEQ multiplex PCR; TCRdb's table is partial and in-frame only. V and J calls and clone size follow that table, whereas D and trimming were derived from the DNA. The top ten clones hold about 3% of a sample with 150,000 to 200,000 clones, about 89% of them seen once. This TCR was sampled from a man aged 60 to 69 with acute or convalescent COVID-19. The chain joins TRBV12-3 or TRBV12-4 to TRBJ2-7, with D possibly being TRBD1 (6 bases). Sequenced sample: peripheral blood. The chain's CDR3 is CASRLDSSYEQYF. CDR3 nucleotide sequence: TGTGCCAGCAGGTTGGACAGCTCCTACGAGCAGTACTTC.